Here is one T cell receptor beta chain with its context. No antigen is known for it. Using its own MiXCR run on the RT-PCR reads, TCRdb lists one record per CDR3 protein. The sample has approximately 700,000 distinct CDR3 sequences; roughly 14% are singletons. The data derive from a study of response to subunit inactivated influenza vaccine. The study, taken as a whole, reports: T cells newly recruited by each seasonal influenza vaccination are few, the authors suggested.

The CDR3 has 16 amino acids. Trimming took 4 bases from V and 5 from J; bases not matched to a gene: 11. The germline V gene encodes CDR1 LGHNA and CDR2 YSLEER. The source is a man aged 50-60 years who received an inactivated influenza vaccine. The rearrangement links TRBV4-3 to TRBJ2-1; 7 bases align to TRBD2. Sequenced material: PBMCs from blood, taken 11 to 12 days after vaccination. CDR3 DNA: TGCGCCAGCAGCCGTCAGGGCGGGAGTGGGCACAATGAGCAGTTCTTC. Its protein product is CASSRQGGSGHNEQFF.